The clone carrying this TCR beta chain was seen once. In the original processing: Reference gene primer amplification in the assay estimated nucleated cell counts. This table comes from immunoSEQ multiplex PCR, and its TCRdb copy is limited to in-frame clones, with some not included. V and J calls and clone size are as listed in that table; D and trimming were resolved from the DNA. The data show 270,000 or so clones, with about four fifths seen just once and 3.1% held by the top ten. The sample comes from a study of blood T cell repertoires in COVID-19. Study summary: Nucleic acid was either cDNA or gDNA, and it came from T cells, B-cell-depleted T cells, or PBMCs.

Between the trimmed V and J ends, which lost 1 base and 5 bases, there was a span of 21 bases. The germline gives CDR1 MNHEY, CDR2 SMNVEV (reference sequence). The CDR3 has 18 amino acids. The rearrangement joins TRBV27 to TRBJ2-1; perhaps TRBD1 as D (5 bases). The sequence was obtained from a woman under 30 with acute or convalescent COVID-19. Sequences were obtained from peripheral blood. The CDR3 loop is CASSLYLPQGLGHNEQFF. CDR3 nucleotide sequence: TGTGCCAGCAGTTTATACCTCCCGCAGGGATTAGGGCACAATGAGCAGTTCTTC.